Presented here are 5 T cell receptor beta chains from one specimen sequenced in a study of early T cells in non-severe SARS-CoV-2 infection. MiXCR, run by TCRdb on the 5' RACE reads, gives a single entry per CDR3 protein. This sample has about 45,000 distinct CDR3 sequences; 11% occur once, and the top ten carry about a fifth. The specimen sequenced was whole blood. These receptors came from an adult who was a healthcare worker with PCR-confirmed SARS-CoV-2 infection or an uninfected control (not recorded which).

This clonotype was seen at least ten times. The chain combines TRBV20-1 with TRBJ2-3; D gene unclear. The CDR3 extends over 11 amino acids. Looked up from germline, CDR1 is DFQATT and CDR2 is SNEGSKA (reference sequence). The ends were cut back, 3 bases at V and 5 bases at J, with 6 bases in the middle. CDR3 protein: CSARSGDTQYF. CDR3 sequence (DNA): TGCAGTGCTAGGTCGGGAGATACGCAGTATTTT.

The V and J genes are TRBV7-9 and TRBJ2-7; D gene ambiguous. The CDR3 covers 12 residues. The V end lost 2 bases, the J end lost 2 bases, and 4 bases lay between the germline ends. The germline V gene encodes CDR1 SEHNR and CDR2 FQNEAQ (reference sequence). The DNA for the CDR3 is TGTGCCAGCAGCTTAATCCCCTACGAGCAGTACTTC. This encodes CASSLIPYEQYF.

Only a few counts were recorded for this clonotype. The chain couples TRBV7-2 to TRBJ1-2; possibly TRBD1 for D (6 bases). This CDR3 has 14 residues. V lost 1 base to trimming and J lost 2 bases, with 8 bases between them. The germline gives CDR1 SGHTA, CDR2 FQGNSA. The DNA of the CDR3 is TGTGCCAGCAGCTTAGATGGACAGAACTATGGCTACACCTTC. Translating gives CASSLDGQNYGYTF.

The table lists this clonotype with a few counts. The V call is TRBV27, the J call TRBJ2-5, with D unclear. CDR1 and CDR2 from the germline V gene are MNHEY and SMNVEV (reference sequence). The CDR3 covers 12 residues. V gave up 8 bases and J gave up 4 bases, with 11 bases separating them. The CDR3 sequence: CASRGPGETQYF. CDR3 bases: TGTGCCAGCCGAGGCCCCGGAGAGACCCAGTACTTC.

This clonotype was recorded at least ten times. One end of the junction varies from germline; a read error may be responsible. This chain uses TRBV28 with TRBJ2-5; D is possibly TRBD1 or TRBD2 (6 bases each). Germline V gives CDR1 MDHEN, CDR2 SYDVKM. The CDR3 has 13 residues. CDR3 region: CASAGQPGSLVIF. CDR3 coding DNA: TGTGCCAGCGCCGGACAGCCCGGGAGTCTGGTGATCTTC.